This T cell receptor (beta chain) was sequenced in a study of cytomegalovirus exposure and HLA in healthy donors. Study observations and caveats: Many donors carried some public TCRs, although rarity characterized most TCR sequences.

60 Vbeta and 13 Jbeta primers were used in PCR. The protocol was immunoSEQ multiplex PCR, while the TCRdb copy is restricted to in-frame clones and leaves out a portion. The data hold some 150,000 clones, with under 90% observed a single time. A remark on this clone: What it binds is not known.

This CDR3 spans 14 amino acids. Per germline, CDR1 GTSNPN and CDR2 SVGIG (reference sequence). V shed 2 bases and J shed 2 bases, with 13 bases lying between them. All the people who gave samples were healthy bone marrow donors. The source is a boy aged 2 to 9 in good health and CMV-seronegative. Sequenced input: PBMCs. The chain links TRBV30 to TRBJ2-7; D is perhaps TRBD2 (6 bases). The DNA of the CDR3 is TGTGCCTGGAGTCCAGGGACTGTAGCCTACGAGCAGTACTTC. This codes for CAWSPGTVAYEQYF.